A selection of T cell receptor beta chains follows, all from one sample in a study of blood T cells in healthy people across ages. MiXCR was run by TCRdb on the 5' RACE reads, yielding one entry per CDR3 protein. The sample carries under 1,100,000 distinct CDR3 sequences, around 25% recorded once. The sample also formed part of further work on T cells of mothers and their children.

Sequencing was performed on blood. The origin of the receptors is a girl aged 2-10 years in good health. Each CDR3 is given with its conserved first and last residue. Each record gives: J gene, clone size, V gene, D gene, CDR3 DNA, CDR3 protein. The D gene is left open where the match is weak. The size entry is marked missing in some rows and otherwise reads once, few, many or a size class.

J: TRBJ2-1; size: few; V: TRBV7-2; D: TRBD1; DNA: TGTGCCAGCAGCGACAGGGGAGTAGGGAATGAGCAGTTCTTC; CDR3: CASSDRGVGNEQFF
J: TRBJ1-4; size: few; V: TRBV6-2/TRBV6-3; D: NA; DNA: TGTGCCAGCAGAGGTGACGGGAATGAAAAACTGTTTTTT; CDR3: CASRGDGNEKLFF
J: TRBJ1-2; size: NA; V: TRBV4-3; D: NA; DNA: TGCGCCAGCAGCCAAGATCGGGACGGAGCAAACTATGGCTACACCTTC; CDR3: CASSQDRDGANYGYTF
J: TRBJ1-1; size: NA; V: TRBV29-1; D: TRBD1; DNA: TGCAGCGTTGACCCAAAGACAGGGGGATTT; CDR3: CSVDPKTGGF
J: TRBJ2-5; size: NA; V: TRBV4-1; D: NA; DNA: TGCGCCAGCAGCCAAGGGCCCAACCAAGAGACCCAGTACTTC; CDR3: CASSQGPNQETQYF
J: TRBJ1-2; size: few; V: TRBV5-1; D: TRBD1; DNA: TGCGCCAGCAGCTTGAATAATCGCAGGGGGACGGATGGCTACACCTTC; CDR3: CASSLNNRRGTDGYTF
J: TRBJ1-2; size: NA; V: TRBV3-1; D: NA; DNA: TGTGCCAGCAGCCAAAGTGGGGGCTACACCTTC; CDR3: CASSQSGGYTF
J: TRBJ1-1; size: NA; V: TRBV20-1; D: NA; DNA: TGCAGTGCTAGAGATTGGCCCAGGGCTGGGACTGAAGCTTTCTTT; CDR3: CSARDWPRAGTEAFF
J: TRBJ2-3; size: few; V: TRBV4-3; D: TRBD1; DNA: TGCGCCAGCAGCCAAAGGACCGGGACAGGAGTCACAGATACGCAGTATTTT; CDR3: CASSQRTGTGVTDTQYF
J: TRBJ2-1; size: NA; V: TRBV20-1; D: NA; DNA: TGCAGTGCTAGAGACCCCCGAGCCTCCTACAATGAGCAGTTCTTC; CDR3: CSARDPRASYNEQFF
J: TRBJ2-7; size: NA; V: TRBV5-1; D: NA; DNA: TGCGCCAGCAGCTTTAGGACCGCCGGGGAGCAGTACTTC; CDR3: CASSFRTAGEQYF
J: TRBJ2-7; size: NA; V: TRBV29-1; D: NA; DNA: TGCAGCGTGAAGACTCGGAATAGGGGGTCCGAGCAGTACTTC; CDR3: CSVKTRNRGSEQYF
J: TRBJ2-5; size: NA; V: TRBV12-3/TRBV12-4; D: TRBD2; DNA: TGTGCCAGCCTCCCCGGGAGGTATGAAGAGACCCAGTACTTC; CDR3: CASLPGRYEETQYF
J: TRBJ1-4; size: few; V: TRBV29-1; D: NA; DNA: TGCAGCGTCCTTCACGAAAAACTGTTTTTT; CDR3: CSVLHEKLFF
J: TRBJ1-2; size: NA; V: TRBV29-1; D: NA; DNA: TGCAGCGGGCAAGTGGACGATGGCTACACCTTC; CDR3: CSGQVDDGYTF
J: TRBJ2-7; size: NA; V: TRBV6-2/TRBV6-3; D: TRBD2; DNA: TGTGCCAGCGTGAGTAGCGGGGGGTCAGTCCGACCCTACGAGCAGTACTTC; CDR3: CASVSSGGSVRPYEQYF
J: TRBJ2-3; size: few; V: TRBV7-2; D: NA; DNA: TGTGCCAGCAGAGAAACAGGGCTGACAGATACGCAGTATTTT; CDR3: CASRETGLTDTQYF
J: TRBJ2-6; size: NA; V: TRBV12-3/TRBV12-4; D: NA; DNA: TGTGCCGCCGGGGACGGCCCCTCTGGGGCCAACGTCCTGACTTTC; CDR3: CAAGDGPSGANVLTF
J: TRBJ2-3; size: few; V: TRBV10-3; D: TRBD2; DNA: TGTGCCATCGGGGTAGCGGGAGGATATGACACAGATACGCAGTATTTT; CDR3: CAIGVAGGYDTDTQYF
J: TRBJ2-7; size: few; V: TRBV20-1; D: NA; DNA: TGCAGTGCTAGTATCGGGTGGACCCTCGATCCCTACGAGCAGTACTTC; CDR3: CSASIGWTLDPYEQYF
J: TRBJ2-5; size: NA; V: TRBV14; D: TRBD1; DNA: TGTGCCAGCAGCCAAGTTTTCGGGACAGACCTCAGATCAGAGACCCAGTACTTC; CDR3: CASSQVFGTDLRSETQYF
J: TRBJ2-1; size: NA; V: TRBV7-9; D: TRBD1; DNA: TGTGCCAGCAGCTTCTCAGGACAGGGTCGGAATGAGCAGTTCTTC; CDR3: CASSFSGQGRNEQFF
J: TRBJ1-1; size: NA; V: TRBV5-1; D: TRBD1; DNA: TGCGCCAGCAGCTTGGCCACCGGGACAGCGACTGAAGCTTTCTTT; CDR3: CASSLATGTATEAFF
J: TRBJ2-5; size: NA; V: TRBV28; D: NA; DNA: TGTGCCAGCAGTATGAAGGGATTAGGGACCCAGTACTTC; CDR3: CASSMKGLGTQYF
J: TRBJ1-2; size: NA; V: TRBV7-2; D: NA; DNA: TGTGCCAGCAGCTTAGGTTCTGCCAGAAAGAACACCTTC; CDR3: CASSLGSARKNTF
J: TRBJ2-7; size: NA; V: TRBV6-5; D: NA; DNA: TGTGCCAGCAGTTACTCGATCAGCGGCTACGAGCAGTACTTC; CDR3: CASSYSISGYEQYF
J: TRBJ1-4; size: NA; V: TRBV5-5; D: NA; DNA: TGTGCCAGCAGCCTTCGCCCCGCGGGCCTTGAAAAACTGTTTTTT; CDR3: CASSLRPAGLEKLFF
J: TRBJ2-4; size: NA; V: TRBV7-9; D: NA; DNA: TGTGCCAGCAGCTTAGCGGATGATCTAGCCAAAAACATTCAGTACTTC; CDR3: CASSLADDLAKNIQYF
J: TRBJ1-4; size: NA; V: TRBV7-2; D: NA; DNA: TGTGCCAGCAGCTTAGCGCTCAGGGAGTCTGAAAAACTGTTTTTT; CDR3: CASSLALRESEKLFF
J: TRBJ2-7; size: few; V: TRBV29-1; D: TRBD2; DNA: TGCAGCGCTCAGGGACTAGCGGGTAGACCCCACGAGCAGTACTTC; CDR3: CSAQGLAGRPHEQYF
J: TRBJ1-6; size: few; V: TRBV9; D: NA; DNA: TGTGCCAGCAGCTCTCGGGCCGGGGTTCCCCGGGTGGCCCTCCACTTT; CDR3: CASSSRAGVPRVALHF
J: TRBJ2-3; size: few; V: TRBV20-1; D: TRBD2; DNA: TGCAGTGCTAGAGATCCCCAGACTAGCGGGAATGCAGATACGCAGTATTTT; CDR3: CSARDPQTSGNADTQYF
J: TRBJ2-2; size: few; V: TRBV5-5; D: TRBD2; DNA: TGTGCCAGCAGCTTGAGCGGGAGGGCGGGGGAGCTGTTCTTT; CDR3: CASSLSGRAGELFF
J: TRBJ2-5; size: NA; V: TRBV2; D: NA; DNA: TGTGCCAGCAGTGAAGTTGTCTATCTGGGGGAGACCCAGTACTTC; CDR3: CASSEVVYLGETQYF